Following are 17 T cell receptor beta chains from one sample sequenced in a study of blood T cells in healthy people across ages. A second PCR, run for roughly 7 to 11 cycles, used a sample-barcoded 5' primer plus a J-beta primer mix. Each CDR3 protein is one row after TCRdb ran MiXCR on the 5' RACE reads. The repertoire holds about 1.1 million distinct CDR3 sequences, with 35% to 40% as singletons. The material sequenced was blood. The receptors stem from a man younger than 35 in good health.

The rearrangement joins TRBV20-1 to TRBJ2-7; perhaps TRBD1 as D (6 bases). This CDR3 is 13 amino acids long. The germline gives CDR1 DFQATT, CDR2 SNEGSKA (reference sequence). The V end lost 3 bases, the J end lost 0 bases, and 9 bases lay between the germline ends. Here the CDR3 DNA reads TGCAGTGCTAGCTCGGACAGCTCCTACGAGCAGTACTTC. It translates to CSASSDSSYEQYF.

This chain connects TRBV20-1 to TRBJ2-7; 11 nucleotides agree with TRBD2. This CDR3 has 14 residues. V shed 6 bases and J 2 bases; nucleotides not matched to a gene: 6. Germline assignment: CDR1 DFQATT and CDR2 SNEGSKA (reference sequence). This CDR3 is CSAPLAGAAYEQYF. The CDR3 DNA follows: TGCAGTGCGCCACTAGCGGGGGCGGCCTACGAGCAGTACTTC.

The rearrangement links TRBV3-1 to TRBJ2-2, with no clear D. The germline V gene has CDR1 LGHDT and CDR2 YNNKEL (reference sequence). V was trimmed by 0 bases and J by 2 bases, leaving 7 bases between them. The CDR3 runs 15 residues. DNA of the CDR3: TGTGCCAGCAGCCAAGACCGGCTCAACACCGGGGAGCTGTTTTTT. It encodes CASSQDRLNTGELFF.

This chain uses TRBV2 with TRBJ2-3; D call uncertain. Trimming left V 8 bases short and J 2 bases short, with 17 bases between. The V gene's germline CDR1 is SNHLY and CDR2 FYNNEI. The CDR3 totals 15 residues. CDR3 region: CASRAIFGSTDTQYF. The DNA for the CDR3 is TGTGCCAGCCGGGCGATTTTCGGGTCCACAGATACGCAGTATTTT.

The chain combines TRBV21-1 with TRBJ2-3; TRBD1 is taken as the D call from the table, unchecked against the DNA. TRBV21-1 is a pseudogene. The CDR3 totals 13 residues. Here the CDR3 reads CASSREWGDTQYF. The CDR3 bases are TGTGCCAGCAGCAGGGAGTGGGGGGATACGCAGTATTTT.

The chain recombines TRBV12-3 or TRBV12-4 with TRBJ1-1; 7 nucleotides line up with TRBD1. With V trimmed by 2 bases and J by 5 bases, 11 bases remained unmatched. The CDR3 spans 16 residues. The CDR3 sequence is CASSLWPGPQGTEAFF. In DNA form, the CDR3 reads TGTGCCAGCAGTTTATGGCCGGGGCCACAGGGGACTGAAGCTTTCTTT.

The chain links TRBV20-1 to TRBJ1-2, with 8 bases identical to TRBD1. Looked up from germline, CDR1 is DFQATT and CDR2 is SNEGSKA (reference sequence). This CDR3 is 12 amino acids long. The CDR3, as DNA: TGCAGGGCCGGACAGGGAAACTATGGCTACACCTTC. This sequence encodes CRAGQGNYGYTF.

This clonotype was seen more than once but under ten times. The chain employs TRBV7-3 and TRBJ2-3; 14 positions match TRBD2. Germline assignment: CDR1 SGHTA and CDR2 FQGTGA. The CDR3 totals 18 residues. V gave up 5 bases and J gave up 2 bases; unmatched junction bases: 9. CDR3: CASSMRGTSGGFTDTQYF. CDR3 DNA sequence: TGTGCCAGCAGCATGAGGGGGACTAGCGGGGGTTTCACAGATACGCAGTATTTT. Complete variable domain (other parts from reference TRBV7-3 and TRBJ2-3): GAGVSQTPSNKVTEKGKYVELRCDPISGHTALYWYRQSLGQGPEFLIYFQGTGAADDSGLPNDRFFAVRPEGSVSTLKIQRTERGDSAVYLCASSMRGTSGGFTDTQYFGPGTRLTVL.

The gene calls are TRBV6-5 and TRBJ2-2; no clear D. V lost 4 bases and J 6 bases, leaving 9 bases between the germline ends. Germline CDR1 is MNHEY and CDR2 is SVGAGI. CDR3 length: 13 amino acids. This chain's CDR3 is CASSSRVSGELFF. The CDR3 nucleotides read TGTGCCAGCAGTTCAAGGGTTTCCGGGGAGCTGTTTTTT.

Worth noting for this clonotype: The junction does not match germline at one end; this may be a read error. The gene calls are TRBV30 and TRBJ1-3; D is unresolved. There are 13 residues in the CDR3. Germline V gives CDR1 GTSNPN, CDR2 SVGIG (reference sequence). The CDR3 DNA follows: TGTGCTTGGAAACACCACTCTGGAAACACCATATATTTT. Translation: CAWKHHSGNTIYF.

This clonotype was detected a few times. V and J are TRBV4-1 and TRBJ1-4; no definite D call. Trimming took 1 base from V and 7 from J, leaving 16 bases between them. This CDR3 is built from 16 residues. The germline V gene encodes CDR1 MGHRA and CDR2 YSYEKL. The CDR3 loop reads CASSQGPGSEGEKLFF. CDR3 nucleotide sequence: TGCGCCAGCAGCCAAGGCCCGGGTTCGGAGGGTGAAAAACTGTTTTTT.

The chain joins TRBV7-9 to TRBJ1-2, with D hard to call. Germline CDR1 is SEHNR and CDR2 is FQNEAQ (reference sequence). The ends were cut back, 5 bases at V and 7 bases at J, with 14 bases in the middle. This CDR3 comprises 13 residues. Here the CDR3 reads CASSPDYEGGYTF. Written as DNA, the CDR3 is TGTGCCAGCAGCCCGGACTATGAGGGTGGCTACACCTTC.

The chain is built from TRBV12-3 or TRBV12-4 and TRBJ1-5; D call uncertain. The germline V and J ends were trimmed by 9 bases and 4 bases, with 4 bases remaining between them. The CDR3 loop spans 10 amino acids. CDR3 in DNA: TGTGCCAGTACAAATCAGCCCCAGCATTTT. Its protein is CASTNQPQHF.

The J gene is TRBJ2-5, the V gene TRBV5-1; no reliable D call. CDR1 is SGHRS, CDR2 YFSETQ, per germline. This CDR3 is 13 amino acids long. The V gene lost 0 bases and the J gene lost 5 bases, with 8 bases spanning the gap. CDR3 loop: CASSLAILETQYF. Written as DNA, the CDR3 is TGCGCCAGCAGCTTGGCCATCCTCGAGACCCAGTACTTC.

The chain links TRBV10-3 to TRBJ1-1; 9 bases map to TRBD1. The CDR3 loop spans 13 amino acids. The V gene end was trimmed by 11 bases and the J gene end by 3 bases; junction bases not matched to a gene: 7. Germline V gene data show CDR1 as ENHRY and CDR2 as SYGVKD. CDR3: CAARTGEDTEAFF. For the CDR3, the DNA is TGTGCCGCACGGACAGGGGAAGACACTGAAGCTTTCTTT.

The chain has TRBV7-2 and TRBJ2-1, with 8 nucleotides matching TRBD2. Trimming took 8 bases from V and 0 from J; bases not matched to a gene: 6. The CDR3 runs to 15 residues. Germline CDR1 is SGHTA and CDR2 is FQGNSA. CDR3 bases: TGTGCCAGCGGGCGGGAGGAAAGCTCCTACAATGAGCAGTTCTTC. It translates to CASGREESSYNEQFF. Supplemented by reference TRBV7-2 and TRBJ2-1, the full variable domain reads GAGVSQSPSNKVTEKGKDVELRCDPISGHTALYWYRQSLGQGLEFLIYFQGNSAPDKSGLPSDRFSAERTGGSVSTLTIQRTQQEDSAVYLCASGREESSYNEQFFGPGTRLTVL.

This clonotype was observed a few times. This rearrangement joins TRBV4-1 to TRBJ2-1; D gene ambiguous. This CDR3 contains 14 residues. In germline, CDR1 is MGHRA, CDR2 YSYEKL. V dropped 1 base and J dropped 3 bases, with 7 bases sitting between them. The CDR3 DNA reads as TGCGCCAGCAGCCAAGCTAGGGACTACAATGAGCAGTTCTTC. Translation: CASSQARDYNEQFF.